A single sample gave rise to the 18 T cell receptor beta chains below, sequenced in a study of shared clonotypes between healthy human individuals. Using immunoSEQ multiplex PCR, the repertoire was profiled, and TCRdb retains in-frame clones only, with some absent. The data show some 980,000 clones, about three quarters seen once. The sample taken for sequencing was memory CD4+ T cells sorted from blood. Sample subset: CD45RA-negative fraction. These receptors were collected from a man aged 18 to 30 in good health.

The chain is built from TRBV2 and TRBJ2-2; D gene ambiguous. The V end was cut by 6 bases, the J end by 1 base, with 9 bases between. CDR3 length equals 14 residues. The germline CDR1 and CDR2 sequences are SNHLY and FYNNEI. Here the CDR3 reads CASRGYENTGELFF. CDR3 coding DNA: TGTGCCAGCAGGGGATATGAGAACACCGGGGAGCTGTTTTTT.

V is TRBV7-2 and J is TRBJ2-7, with TRBD1 matching 7 bases. V shed 6 bases and J 6 bases; nucleotides not matched to a gene: 5. Germline V CDR1 and CDR2: SGHTA, FQGNSA. The CDR3 is 12 residues long. This CDR3 is CASRDRAGEQYF. The CDR3 nucleotides read TGTGCCAGCAGAGACAGGGCTGGCGAGCAGTACTTC.

The gene calls are TRBV7-2 and TRBJ2-5; the match to TRBD2 covers 7 bases. CDR1 is SGHTA and CDR2 is FQGNSA in the germline V gene. V dropped 2 bases and J dropped 1; count of bases not matched to a gene: 4. This CDR3 is built from 15 residues. The CDR3: CASSLSSGLQETQYF. DNA for the CDR3: TGTGCCAGCAGCTTATCTAGCGGCCTCCAAGAGACCCAGTACTTC.

The chain has TRBV30 and TRBJ1-3, with a weak D call TRBD1 (6 bases). CDR1 GTSNPN and CDR2 SVGIG come from the germline V gene (reference sequence). Trimming pared 0 bases from V and 0 bases from J, leaving 9 bases between. The length of the CDR3 is 15 residues. CDR3 DNA sequence: TGTGCCTGGAGTGTAGGGGGTCTCTCTGGAAACACCATATATTTT. Its translation: CAWSVGGLSGNTIYF. Full variable domain (missing parts from reference TRBV30 and TRBJ1-3): SQTIHQWPATLVQPVGSPLSLECTVEGTSNPNLYWYRQAAGRGLQLLFYSVGIGQISSEVPQNLSASRPQDRQFILSSKKLLLSDSGFYLCAWSVGGLSGNTIYFGEGSWLTVV.

Concerning this clone: The identical CDR3 is also encoded by other nucleotide sequences in the sample. The chain carries TRBV7-9 and TRBJ1-5; D remains unclear. Germline V lookup: CDR1 SEHNR, CDR2 FQNEAQ (reference sequence). This CDR3 has 12 amino acids. Trimming removed 1 base from V and 7 bases from J, with 5 bases in between. CDR3 amino acids: CASSLGGQPQHF. The CDR3 region has the DNA TGTGCCAGCAGCTTAGGCGGGCAGCCCCAGCATTTT.

This clone appeared a single time. V is TRBV5-4 and J is TRBJ1-4; 9 positions agree with TRBD1. V lost 4 bases to trimming and J lost 8 bases; unmatched junction nucleotides: 6. This CDR3 is built from 14 residues. CDR1 and CDR2 (germline): SGHNT, YYREEE (reference sequence). The CDR3 protein is CASSNGQGREKLFF. CDR3 bases: TGTGCCAGCAGCAATGGACAGGGGAGGGAAAAACTGTTTTTT. The full variable domain, rest sourced from reference TRBV5-4 and TRBJ1-4, is ETGVTQSPTHLIKTRGQQVTLRCSSQSGHNTVSWYQQALGQGPQFIFQYYREEENGRGNFPPRFSGLQFPNYSSELNVNALELDDSALYLCASSNGQGREKLFFGSGTQLSVL.

This chain joins TRBV4-3 and TRBJ1-5, with TRBD1 as a possible D gene (5 bases). From germline, CDR1 is LGHNA and CDR2 YSLEER. V was shortened by 0 bases and J by 0 bases, with 15 bases between the two germline ends. The CDR3 runs to 18 residues. This CDR3 is CASSQDIVAGNSNQPQHF. The CDR3 DNA sequence: TGCGCCAGCAGCCAAGATATAGTGGCAGGGAATAGCAATCAGCCCCAGCATTTT.

V and J are TRBV5-3 and TRBJ2-7, with TRBD2 identical over 8 bases. TRBV5-3 is classed as an ORF, of uncertain function. Trimming cost V 5 bases and J 1 base; bases outside gene matches: 11. This CDR3 comprises 16 residues. CDR3 nucleotide sequence: TGTGCCAGAAGTTACCCCATGGTAGCGGGGTCCTACGAGCAGTACTTC. Its translation: CARSYPMVAGSYEQYF.

This CDR3 reads CASSYWQGGYNEQFF. DNA for the CDR3: TGTGCCAGCAGTTACTGGCAGGGAGGTTACAATGAGCAGTTCTTC. The chain joins TRBV6-5 to TRBJ2-1; TRBD2 is a possible D gene (6 bases). From germline, CDR1 is MNHEY and CDR2 SVGAGI. The CDR3 runs to 15 residues. Trimming removed 1 base at V and 4 bases at J, with 11 bases between.

This chain joins TRBV7-2 and TRBJ2-7, with D perhaps TRBD1 or TRBD2 (5 bases each). V was shortened by 2 bases and J by 1 base, with 15 bases between the two germline ends. Germline CDR1 SGHTA, CDR2 FQGNSA. The CDR3 loop spans 16 amino acids. DNA for the CDR3: TGTGCCAGCAGCTTAAAGTGGGGGACGACGTCCTACGAGCAGTACTTC. Translation gives CASSLKWGTTSYEQYF.

The V gene is TRBV28, the J gene TRBJ2-4, with D tentatively TRBD1 or TRBD2 (5 bases each). The CDR3 has 13 residues. V lost 2 bases, J lost 8 bases, and 10 bases lay in between. Germline V gene sequence: CDR1 MDHEN, CDR2 SYDVKM. The CDR3 bases are TGTGCCAGCAGTTTAGGGACCAGGGACATTCAGTACTTC. Translated: CASSLGTRDIQYF.

The chain combines TRBV4-2 with TRBJ2-7; D could derive from TRBD1 or TRBD2 (7 bases each). CDR3 length: 15 amino acids. The V gene lost 3 bases and the J gene lost 3 bases, with 15 bases spanning the gap. Germline values: CDR1 LGHNA, CDR2 YNFKEQ. In nucleotides, the CDR3 is TGTGCCAGCAGCCACCCAGGGGGGGGCTTCTACGAGCAGTACTTC. Encoded protein: CASSHPGGGFYEQYF.

Written as DNA, the CDR3 is TGTGCCAGCTCACCGAATAGCGGGAGCCAAGAGACCCAGTACTTC. This gives the protein CASSPNSGSQETQYF. This rearrangement joins TRBV18 to TRBJ2-5; 9 bases are shared with TRBD2. The ends lost 3 bases at V and 1 base at J; junction bases unmatched: 3. The CDR3 runs to 15 residues. CDR1 KGHSH and CDR2 LQKENI come from the germline V gene.

The V call is TRBV7-2, the J call TRBJ2-3, with 9 bases matching TRBD2. The CDR3 runs to 15 residues. V lost 2 bases to trimming and J lost 4 bases; unmatched junction nucleotides: 4. Germline V CDR1 and CDR2: SGHTA, FQGNSA. The CDR3 DNA follows: TGTGCCAGCAGCTTACGCGGGAGGGTGGCAGATACGCAGTATTTT. Its protein is CASSLRGRVADTQYF. The variable domain in full, with the rest retrieved from reference TRBV7-2 and TRBJ2-3, is GAGVSQSPSNKVTEKGKDVELRCDPISGHTALYWYRQSLGQGLEFLIYFQGNSAPDKSGLPSDRFSAERTGGSVSTLTIQRTQQEDSAVYLCASSLRGRVADTQYFGPGTRLTVL.

V gene TRBV7-9 combines with J gene TRBJ1-2, with D uncertain. V gave up 7 bases and J gave up 2 bases, with 20 bases separating them. The CDR3 spans 16 residues. CDR1 is SEHNR and CDR2 is FQNEAQ in the germline V gene (reference sequence). CDR3 bases: TGTGCCAGCACCTCTCGGATGGAAAGGGTCAACTATGGCTACACCTTC. Translation gives CASTSRMERVNYGYTF.

The V call is TRBV4-3, the J call TRBJ2-5; D not resolved. The CDR3 loop spans 14 amino acids. Trimming cost V 1 base and J 2 bases, with 8 bases left between them. CDR1 is LGHNA and CDR2 is YSLEER in the germline V gene. CDR3 nucleotide sequence: TGCGCCAGCAGCCAAGGGGCAGCTCAAGAGACCCAGTACTTC. Protein product: CASSQGAAQETQYF.

The rearrangement links TRBV6-1 to TRBJ1-2, with 9 bases matching TRBD1. V shed 2 bases and J 7 bases; nucleotides not matched to a gene: 8. This CDR3 is built from 15 residues. CDR1 MNHNS and CDR2 SASEGT come from the germline V gene. CDR3 in DNA: TGTGCCAGCAGTGAAATCTGGACAGGGGCTGGTGGCTACACCTTC. This codes for CASSEIWTGAGGYTF.

Here the CDR3 reads CASSLLGVSNQPQHF. The CDR3 DNA reads as TGTGCCAGCAGCTTACTAGGGGTTAGCAATCAGCCCCAGCATTTT. The V and J genes are TRBV7-8 and TRBJ1-5; D might be TRBD1 (5 bases). Germline CDR1 is SGHVS and CDR2 is FQNEAQ. This CDR3 region has 15 residues. V shed 2 bases and J shed 0 bases, with 8 bases lying between them.